Shown below are 31 T cell receptor beta chains from a single sample sequenced in a study of T cell responses to AZD1222 COVID-19 vaccine. Sequencing was performed with immunoSEQ multiplex PCR; in TCRdb, only in-frame clones are kept and a portion is missing. The data contain about 81,000 clones, over 75% of them singletons. The sample was peripheral blood, taken 28 days after the second AZD1222 dose. Receptor source: an adult who received the AZD1222 COVID-19 vaccine.

The chain is built from TRBV2 and TRBJ2-7; no definite D call. In germline, CDR1 is SNHLY, CDR2 FYNNEI. The V end was cut by 3 bases, the J end by 2 bases, with 8 bases between. CDR3 size: 13 residues. The CDR3 DNA follows: TGTGCCAGCAGTGAGGGTCCGGCCTACGAGCAGTACTTC. Its protein is CASSEGPAYEQYF.

This chain joins TRBV4-1 and TRBJ1-6; a weak D match, TRBD1 (6 bases). The CDR3 runs 17 residues. Germline CDR1 is MGHRA and CDR2 is YSYEKL. Trimming cost V 1 base and J 2 bases, with 12 bases left between them. In nucleotides, the CDR3 is TGCGCCAGCAGCCAAGCCACAGGGCGGGCCTATAATTCACCCCTCCACTTT. Its protein product is CASSQATGRAYNSPLHF.

This clone has a single count. The chain links TRBV7-3 to TRBJ2-2; 13 nucleotides agree with TRBD2. Germline V gene data show CDR1 as SGHTA and CDR2 as FQGTGA. This CDR3 spans 16 amino acids. Germline trimming cut 2 bases from V and 7 bases from J; bases unmatched to any gene: 4. CDR3 nucleotide sequence: TGTGCCAGCAGCTTAGGACTAGCGGGAGCCGTCGGGGAGCTGTTTTTT. Its translation is CASSLGLAGAVGELFF.

The chain couples TRBV25-1 to TRBJ2-6, with D perhaps TRBD2 (5 bases). Germline V lookup: CDR1 MGHDK, CDR2 SYGVNS. Trimming left V 5 bases short and J 2 bases short, with 16 bases between. CDR3 length: 17 amino acids. The CDR3 DNA follows: TGTGCCAGCAGTCCCTTCGGGGAGTCGACTGGGGCCAACGTCCTGACTTTC. Protein: CASSPFGESTGANVLTF.

The V gene is TRBV6-5, the J gene TRBJ1-1, with D perhaps matching TRBD1 (6 bases). V gave up 4 bases and J gave up 5 bases, with 11 bases separating them. Germline assignment: CDR1 MNHEY and CDR2 SVGAGI. This CDR3 is 13 amino acids long. The CDR3, as DNA: TGTGCCAGCAGTTCACAGGGAATTACTGAAGCTTTCTTT. Protein: CASSSQGITEAFF.

V and J are TRBV3-1 (or the pseudogene TRBV3-2) and TRBJ2-7; D may be TRBD2 (5 bases). V was pared by 2 bases and J by 1 base, with 9 bases between. CDR3 size: 14 residues. The germline V gene has CDR1 LGHDT and CDR2 YNNKEL (reference sequence). The CDR3 DNA reads TGTGCCAGCAGCCAACGGACGGGATCCTACGAGCAGTACTTC. Translating it yields CASSQRTGSYEQYF.

The chain links TRBV6-2 or TRBV6-3 to TRBJ2-1, with unresolved D. CDR3 length: 13 amino acids. Trimming took off 6 bases at V and 7 bases at J, with 13 bases between the two ends. Germline V lookup: CDR1 MNHEY, CDR2 SVGEGT. The CDR3 protein is CASSLPTLNEQFF. The CDR3 nucleotides are TGTGCCAGCAGCCTTCCGACTCTGAATGAGCAGTTCTTC.

V and J are TRBV27 and TRBJ2-3; D may be TRBD1 or TRBD2 (5 bases each). The germline CDR1 and CDR2 sequences are MNHEY and SMNVEV (reference sequence). CDR3 length: 15 amino acids. V dropped 0 bases and J dropped 0 bases, with 7 bases sitting between them. The CDR3 protein is CASSLSGESTDTQYF. CDR3 DNA: TGTGCCAGCAGTTTATCAGGGGAGAGCACAGATACGCAGTATTTT.

The chain joins TRBV10-3 to TRBJ1-5, with D unresolved. The ends were cut back, 0 bases at V and 7 bases at J, with 4 bases in the middle. The V gene's germline CDR1 is ENHRY and CDR2 SYGVKD. The CDR3 runs 12 residues. The DNA of the CDR3 is TGTGCCATCAGTGAGTCGATCCAGCCCCAGCATTTT. Translated: CAISESIQPQHF.

Here the CDR3 reads CASSSFGAYEKLFF. Here the CDR3 DNA reads TGTGCCAGCAGCTCATTCGGGGCGTATGAAAAACTGTTTTTT. The V and J genes are TRBV7-2 and TRBJ1-4; perhaps TRBD1 as D (5 bases). The length of the CDR3 is 14 residues. Germline lookup yields CDR1 SGHTA and CDR2 FQGNSA. V was cut by 4 bases and J by 6 bases, with 12 bases left in between.

J is TRBJ2-7 and V is TRBV19; D is ambiguous. V was pared by 1 base and J by 3 bases, with 13 bases between. CDR1 and CDR2 from the germline V gene are LNHDA and SQIVND (reference sequence). The CDR3 totals 15 residues. This chain's CDR3 is CASSIGGGGVYEQYF. The CDR3 DNA reads TGTGCCAGTAGTATAGGCGGTGGCGGAGTCTACGAGCAGTACTTC.

This clone was detected only once. The chain uses TRBV27 and TRBJ1-1, with a possible D match to TRBD1 (6 bases). The CDR3 contains 15 residues. V dropped 3 bases and J dropped 4 bases, with 15 bases sitting between them. Germline V gives CDR1 MNHEY, CDR2 SMNVEV (reference sequence). CDR3 coding DNA: TGTGCCAGCAGTTTCTCAGGGGCCCTTGGCACTGAAGCTTTCTTT. Translation gives CASSFSGALGTEAFF.

In its sample, this clone was seen once. The CDR3, as DNA: TGTGCTAGTGGTCAAGACTCAGGGTACTCTGGAAACACCATATATTTT. Amino acids: CASGQDSGYSGNTIYF. The genes are TRBV12-5 and TRBJ1-3, with a possible D match to TRBD1 (5 bases). With 5 bases removed from V and 0 bases from J, the gap between germline ends came to 14 bases. The length of the CDR3 is 16 residues. Germline values: CDR1 LGHNT, CDR2 FRNRAP.

The chain employs TRBV7-2 and TRBJ2-7; TRBD1 matches at 11 bases. The CDR3 has 15 amino acids. The germline V gene has CDR1 SGHTA and CDR2 FQGNSA. Trimming cost V 4 bases and J 4 bases; bases outside gene matches: 6. The CDR3 loop reads CASSWWDRGTYEQYF. The CDR3, as DNA: TGTGCCAGCAGCTGGTGGGACAGGGGGACTTACGAGCAGTACTTC.

The CDR3, as DNA: TGTGCCAGCGCAATCTACCGGGGCAGGGGATTAGAGCAGTACTTC. It codes for CASAIYRGRGLEQYF. The chain uses TRBV28 and TRBJ2-7, with D maybe TRBD1 (6 bases). The CDR3 has 15 amino acids. Trimming removed 8 bases from V and 7 bases from J, with 24 bases in between. The germline CDR1 and CDR2 sequences are MDHEN and SYDVKM.

The J gene is TRBJ2-3, the V gene TRBV6-4; D gene ambiguous. Trimming took 3 bases from V and 3 from J, leaving 7 bases between them. This CDR3 is 13 amino acids long. Germline lookup yields CDR1 MRHNA and CDR2 SNTAGT. The CDR3 sequence: CASSEAETDTQYF. The CDR3 region has the DNA TGTGCCAGCAGTGAAGCAGAGACAGATACGCAGTATTTT.

The chain combines TRBV5-4 with TRBJ2-7; 11 bases are a match to TRBD1. V was pared by 4 bases and J by 5 bases, with 8 bases of the junction left unmatched. This CDR3 region has 15 residues. The germline CDR1 and CDR2 sequences are SGHNT and YYREEE (reference sequence). The CDR3 sequence is CASSQGTGGINEQYF. CDR3 nucleotide sequence: TGTGCCAGCAGCCAGGGGACAGGGGGAATCAACGAGCAGTACTTC.

The chain is built from TRBV4-1 and TRBJ2-7; TRBD2 matches at 9 bases. Germline CDR1 MGHRA, CDR2 YSYEKL. V shed 5 bases, J shed 3 bases, and the junction held 8 bases outside the gene matches. The CDR3 totals 15 residues. CDR3 loop: CASSLREGSLYEQYF. For the CDR3, the DNA is TGCGCCAGCAGCTTGCGGGAGGGGTCCCTCTACGAGCAGTACTTC.

This clone appeared a single time. The rearrangement joins TRBV3-1 (or the pseudogene TRBV3-2) to TRBJ2-7, with 7 bases matching TRBD1. The ends lost 1 base at V and 12 bases at J; junction bases unmatched: 9. The CDR3 sequence is 13 residues long. Germline loops: CDR1 LGHDT, CDR2 YNNKEL (reference sequence). Here the CDR3 reads CASSQGPDRESYF. The CDR3 DNA is TGTGCCAGCAGCCAAGGCCCTGACAGGGAGTCGTACTTC.

The V call is TRBV6-2 or TRBV6-3, the J call TRBJ2-1; D may be TRBD1 (6 bases). CDR3 size: 15 residues. The germline V gene has CDR1 MNHEY and CDR2 SVGEGT. Trimming pared 8 bases from V and 1 base from J, leaving 15 bases between. The CDR3 DNA is TGTGCCAGCGGCCCCGAAGGGGGTTCCTACAATGAGCAGTTCTTC. This gives the protein CASGPEGGSYNEQFF.

The chain is built from TRBV10-3 and TRBJ1-1; D possibly corresponds to TRBD1 (6 bases). Looked up from germline, CDR1 is ENHRY and CDR2 is SYGVKD. The CDR3 totals 17 residues. V lost 5 bases and J 0 bases, leaving 19 bases between the germline ends. The CDR3 DNA reads TGTGCCATCAGTCCGGGACAAGGGTCCTTCATGAACACTGAAGCTTTCTTT. Translated, it gives CAISPGQGSFMNTEAFF.

CDR3 region: CASSLAGGRAGETQYF. For the CDR3, the DNA is TGCGCCAGCAGCTTGGCCGGGGGGAGGGCCGGAGAGACCCAGTACTTC. V is TRBV5-1 and J is TRBJ2-5, with 7 bases identical to TRBD2. The CDR3 sequence is 16 residues long. Looked up from germline, CDR1 is SGHRS and CDR2 is YFSETQ. Trimming removed 0 bases from V and 4 bases from J; junction bases left unmatched: 9.

This sequence joins TRBV6-2 or TRBV6-3 and TRBJ2-7; D is uncertain. Between the trimmed V and J ends, which lost 5 bases and 6 bases, there was a span of 26 bases. This CDR3 comprises 17 residues. Germline CDR1 and CDR2: MNHEY and SVGEGT. Here the CDR3 DNA reads TGTGCCAGCAGTCCATTGCCATCGACACTTACCCGCCTCGAGCAGTACTTC. Amino acid sequence: CASSPLPSTLTRLEQYF.

The J gene is TRBJ1-2, the V gene TRBV7-2; maybe TRBD1 (6 bases). The CDR3 loop spans 15 amino acids. CDR1 is SGHTA and CDR2 is FQGNSA in the germline V gene. Trimming took off 4 bases at V and 1 base at J, with 13 bases between the two ends. In DNA form, the CDR3 reads TGTGCCAGCAGCTCCAACTTAGGGGGTAACTATGGCTACACCTTC. This codes for CASSSNLGGNYGYTF.

The chain couples TRBV30 to TRBJ1-5; 10 bases fit TRBD1. V shed 7 bases and J 0 bases; nucleotides not matched to a gene: 6. Germline V CDR1 and CDR2: GTSNPN, SVGIG (reference sequence). The CDR3 is 15 residues long. The CDR3 here is CAYRDRGYSNQPQHF. CDR3 nucleotides: TGTGCCTACCGGGACAGGGGCTATAGCAATCAGCCCCAGCATTTT.

This rearrangement joins TRBV5-6 to TRBJ1-3; D unclear. Trimming left V 0 bases short and J 12 bases short, with 13 bases between. CDR1 SGHDT and CDR2 YYEEEE come from the germline V gene. This CDR3 spans 13 amino acids. The CDR3 region has the DNA TGTGCCAGCAGCTTGGATGTGACCGCGATCATATATTTT. The encoded protein is CASSLDVTAIIYF.

This clone came up once. The chain is built from TRBV27 and TRBJ2-1; D remains unclear. The germline V gene has CDR1 MNHEY and CDR2 SMNVEV (reference sequence). Deletions cut 6 bases from V and 6 bases from J, with 12 bases between. This CDR3 has 13 residues. CDR3 sequence: CASSWAVANEQFF. Here the CDR3 DNA reads TGTGCCAGCAGCTGGGCCGTGGCCAATGAGCAGTTCTTC.

This clone was observed a few times. The chain combines TRBV18 with TRBJ1-5; D gene uncertain. The germline V gene encodes CDR1 KGHSH and CDR2 LQKENI. The CDR3 runs to 14 residues. Between the trimmed V and J ends, which lost 3 bases and 0 bases, there was a span of 6 bases. The CDR3 nucleotides read TGTGCCAGCTCACCGGGAGATAGCAATCAGCCCCAGCATTTT. It is translated as CASSPGDSNQPQHF.

The rearrangement links TRBV24-1 to TRBJ2-3, with no clear D. V dropped 7 bases and J dropped 4 bases, with 17 bases sitting between them. The CDR3 is made up of 15 amino acids. Germline CDR1 and CDR2: KGHDR and SFDVKD. The CDR3 reads CATSGFKSGADTQYF. The CDR3 DNA reads TGTGCCACCAGCGGCTTTAAGAGTGGGGCAGATACGCAGTATTTT.

This chain joins TRBV28 and TRBJ1-2; D unclear. Germline V CDR1 and CDR2: MDHEN, SYDVKM. The germline V and J ends were trimmed by 4 bases and 4 bases, with 7 bases remaining between them. The CDR3 spans 12 residues. The CDR3 nucleotides read TGTGCCAGCAGTTCAGGCTTCTATGGCTACACCTTC. It translates to CASSSGFYGYTF.

This clone was seen a few times. The chain employs TRBV19 and TRBJ2-5; 10 nucleotides agree with TRBD1. Losses at the gene ends were 3 bases for V and 4 bases for J; bases not matched to a gene: 5. CDR3 length: 15 residues. Germline V gene sequence: CDR1 LNHDA, CDR2 SQIVND (reference sequence). The DNA of the CDR3 is TGTGCCAGTAGTATCCGGACAGGGGGAGGAGAGACCCAGTACTTC. Protein product: CASSIRTGGGETQYF.